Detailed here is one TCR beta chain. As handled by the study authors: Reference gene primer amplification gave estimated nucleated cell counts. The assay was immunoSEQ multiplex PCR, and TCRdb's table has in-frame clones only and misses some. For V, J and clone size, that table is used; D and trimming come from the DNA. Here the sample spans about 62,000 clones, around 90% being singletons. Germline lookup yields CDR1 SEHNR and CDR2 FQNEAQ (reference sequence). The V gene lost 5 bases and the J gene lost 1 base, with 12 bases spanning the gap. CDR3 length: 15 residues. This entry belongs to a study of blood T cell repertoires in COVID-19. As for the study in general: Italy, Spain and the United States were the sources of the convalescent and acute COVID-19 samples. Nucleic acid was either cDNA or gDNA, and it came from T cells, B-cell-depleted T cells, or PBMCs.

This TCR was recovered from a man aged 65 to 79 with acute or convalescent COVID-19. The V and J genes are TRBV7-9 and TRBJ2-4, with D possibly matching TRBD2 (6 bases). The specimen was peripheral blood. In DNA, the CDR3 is TGTGCCAGCAGCGCACCCGGGGGTGCCAAAAACATTCAGTACTTC. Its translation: CASSAPGGAKNIQYF.